The 30 T cell receptor beta chains below come from one sample, sequenced in a study of T cell clonality in common variable immunodeficiency. The table came from immunoSEQ multiplex PCR; TCRdb's copy has only in-frame clones and leaves some out. Singletons are absent from the sample, which has 35,000 to 45,000 clones. The source material was peripheral blood mononuclear cells. These receptors all stem from a person aged 18-69 years in good health.

This clone has at least ten counts. The CDR3 goes on 3 residues after the read ends, and that part is filled in from the germline J gene. The chain is built from TRBV2 and TRBJ2-2; D is perhaps TRBD1 (6 bases). The CDR3 length is 14 residues. Per germline, CDR1 SNHLY and CDR2 FYNNEI. Trimming stripped 4 bases from V and 3 bases from J, with 9 bases between. CDR3 DNA, as far as it was read: TGTGCCAGCAGTGCCCAGGGGTACACCGGGGAG. Its translation: CASSAQGYTGE. The complete CDR3 protein is CASSAQGYTGELFF.

At least ten counts were recorded for this clone. The observed sequence ends 3 residues before the CDR3 terminus, with the missing tail filled in from the germline J gene. This chain uses TRBV5-4 with TRBJ1-6; a weak D match, TRBD1 (5 bases). The CDR3 covers 12 residues. V lost 3 bases and J 9 bases, leaving 7 bases between the germline ends. CDR1 and CDR2 from the germline V gene are SGHNT and YYREEE (reference sequence). The CDR3 DNA, read in part, is TGTGCCAGCAGCTCGACAGTTTCACCC. Translating gives CASSSTVSP. The entire CDR3 sequence reads CASSSTVSPLHF.

Remarks on this clone: The read terminates 3 residues before the CDR3 end, so the remaining end is supplied by the germline J gene. This chain links TRBV7-9 with TRBJ2-5; TRBD1 matches 7 bases. The V segment lost 4 bases and the J segment 5 bases; nucleotides outside the gene matches: 4. The CDR3 covers 13 residues. Per germline, CDR1 SEHNR and CDR2 FQNEAQ (reference sequence). CDR3 sequence reads: CASSSQGRETQYF. The part of the CDR3 DNA that was read is TGTGCCAGCAGCTCACAGGGGCGGGAGACC. Complete variable domain (other parts from reference TRBV7-9 and TRBJ2-5): DTGVSQNPRHKITKRGQNVTFRCDPISEHNRLYWYRQTLGQGPEFLTYFQNEAQLEKSRLLSDRFSAERPKGSFSTLEIQRTEQGDSAMYLCASSSQGRETQYFGPGTRLLVL.

This clone was observed at least ten times. Sequencing ends 3 residues short of the CDR3 end; the germline J gene provides the rest. This chain links TRBV13 with TRBJ1-5, with 7 nucleotides matching TRBD1. V lost 0 bases and J lost 6; bases outside the gene matches: 5. Germline lookup yields CDR1 PRHDT and CDR2 FYEKMQ (reference sequence). The CDR3 is 15 residues long. CDR3 bases read: TGTGCCAGCAGCTTAGGGCGGGCAGGGGGTCAGCCC. Its translation is CASSLGRAGGQP. The complete CDR3 sequence is CASSLGRAGGQPQHF.

This clone was seen repeatedly, ten times or more. The read finishes 3 residues shy of the CDR3 end, and the germline J gene is used to complete it. The chain recombines TRBV2 with TRBJ2-1, with 8 bases that match TRBD2. Germline CDR1 is SNHLY and CDR2 is FYNNEI. This CDR3 comprises 14 residues. The V segment lost 7 bases and the J segment 2 bases; nucleotides outside the gene matches: 4. The CDR3 is CASKGLATYNEQFF. Incomplete CDR3 DNA: TGTGCCAGCAAAGGACTAGCCACCTACAATGAG.

The CDR3 reads CASMSGSTDTQYF. CDR3 DNA (partial): TGTGCCAGCATGAGCGGCAGCACAGATACG. V usage is TRBV2 and J usage is TRBJ2-3, with D possibly TRBD2 on 5 matching bases. The sequenced fragment ends 3 residues before the CDR3 boundary, so the rest is inferred from the germline J gene. Germline CDR1 is SNHLY and CDR2 is FYNNEI. The CDR3 sequence is 13 residues long. The V end lost 7 bases, the J end lost 0 bases, and 8 bases lay between the germline ends.

This clone was found many times. The read terminates 3 residues before the CDR3 end, so the remaining end is supplied by the germline J gene. The V gene is TRBV2, the J gene TRBJ2-7, with TRBD1 identical over 9 bases. V shed 0 bases and J 0 bases; nucleotides not matched to a gene: 3. This CDR3 has 16 amino acids. The germline gives CDR1 SNHLY, CDR2 FYNNEI. The sequenced CDR3 bases are TGTGCCAGCAGTGAAGCGGGGACAGGGTCCTCCTACGAG. This translates into CASSEAGTGSSYE. The complete CDR3 protein is CASSEAGTGSSYEQYF.

This clone showed up many times. The read halts 3 residues ahead of the CDR3 end, with the missing end drawn from the germline J gene. J is TRBJ1-2 and V is TRBV30, with D unclear. The CDR3 sequence is 15 residues long. CDR1 and CDR2 (germline): GTSNPN, SVGIG (reference sequence). The V end lost 3 bases, the J end lost 4 bases, and 18 bases lay between the germline ends. The CDR3 protein is CAWSGNSIRGYGYTF. CDR3 DNA, as far as it was read: TGTGCCTGGAGCGGTAACTCCATCCGTGGCTATGGC.

This clone was seen many times. The CDR3 is cut off 3 residues early in the read; its end comes from the germline J gene. J is TRBJ2-1 and V is TRBV10-3; 15 bases agree with TRBD2. Germline trimming cut 7 bases from V and 8 bases from J; bases unmatched to any gene: 9. In germline, CDR1 is ENHRY, CDR2 SYGVKD. CDR3 length equals 16 residues. CDR3 bases read: TGTGCCATCAAAAACGGACTAGCGGGGGGGCCGGATGAG. It is translated as CAIKNGLAGGPDE. The CDR3 as a whole reads CAIKNGLAGGPDEQFF.

This clone was seen at least ten times. The read ends 3 residues shy of where the CDR3 ends; the end is completed using the germline J gene. This sequence joins TRBV9 and TRBJ2-3; 7 bases map to TRBD2. The CDR3 covers 15 residues. Germline V CDR1 and CDR2: SGDLS, YYNGEE. Losses at the gene ends were 3 bases for V and 0 bases for J; bases not matched to a gene: 4. The covered CDR3 bases are TGTGCCAGCAGCGACGGACTAGGAAGCACAGATACG. Translated, it gives CASSDGLGSTDT. The whole CDR3 region reads CASSDGLGSTDTQYF.

This clone has a count of ten or more. CDR3 DNA (partial): TGTGCCAGCAGTTACGGCGGGAGTCCCTACCAAGAGACC. Its protein product is CASSYGGSPYQET. The full CDR3 sequence reads CASSYGGSPYQETQYF. The chain has TRBV6-2 or TRBV6-3 and TRBJ2-5, with 7 bases that match TRBD2. With the read ending 3 residues before the CDR3 end, the germline J gene is used to fill in that end. The V gene's germline CDR1 is MNHEY and CDR2 SVGEGT. This CDR3 has 16 amino acids. The trim removed 2 bases at V and 0 bases at J, leaving 6 bases unmatched.

The table lists this clone with many counts. The read ends 3 residues shy of where the CDR3 ends; the end is completed using the germline J gene. Different DNA sequences within this sample yield the same CDR3. This rearrangement joins TRBV20-1 to TRBJ2-3, with 7 bases fitting TRBD2. Trimming removed 3 bases from V and 0 bases from J; junction bases left unmatched: 6. CDR3 size: 15 residues. From germline, CDR1 is DFQATT and CDR2 SNEGSKA (reference sequence). The CDR3 spells CSARDSGPSTDTQYF. Partial CDR3 DNA: TGCAGTGCTAGGGATAGCGGGCCCAGCACAGATACG.

This clone occurred many times. Sequencing ends 3 residues short of the CDR3 end; the germline J gene provides the rest. The rearrangement uses TRBV19 and TRBJ2-1, with TRBD2 matching 13 bases. This CDR3 is 18 amino acids long. Germline CDR1 is LNHDA and CDR2 is SQIVND (reference sequence). The V gene end was trimmed by 5 bases and the J gene end by 0 bases; junction bases not matched to a gene: 7. CDR3 protein: CASSSGTSGTSSYNEQFF. The DNA read from the CDR3 is TGTGCCAGTAGTTCGGGGACTAGCGGGACGAGCTCCTACAATGAG.

This clone was seen many times. The read finishes 3 residues shy of the CDR3 end, and the germline J gene is used to complete it. The rearrangement joins TRBV7-6 to TRBJ2-1; weak D call: TRBD2 (6 bases). The CDR3 loop spans 14 amino acids. Trimming removed 2 bases at V and 7 bases at J, with 12 bases between. The germline V gene has CDR1 SGHVS and CDR2 FNYEAQ. CDR3 residues: CASSLTMSGNEQFF. CDR3 DNA (partial): TGTGCCAGCAGCTTAACGATGAGCGGGAATGAG. Full variable domain (rest looked up from reference TRBV7-6 and TRBJ2-1): GAGVSQSPRYKVTKRGQDVALRCDPISGHVSLYWYRQALGQGPEFLTYFNYEAQQDKSGLPNDRFSAERPEGSISTLTIQRTEQRDSAMYRCASSLTMSGNEQFFGPGTRLTVL.

The sample holds many counts of this clone. The read halts 3 residues ahead of the CDR3 end, with the missing end drawn from the germline J gene. The chain is built from TRBV19 and TRBJ1-2; D remains ambiguous. Trimming left V 4 bases short and J 4 bases short, with 16 bases between. The CDR3 sequence is 15 residues long. CDR1 is LNHDA, CDR2 SQIVND, per germline (reference sequence). The CDR3 bases that were read are TGTGCCAGTAGTACGGAACGGATACAGATCTATGGC. This gives the protein CASSTERIQIYG. The whole CDR3 is CASSTERIQIYGYTF.

This clone was seen ten or more times. The read falls 3 residues short of the CDR3 end, and the missing part is taken from the germline J gene. This chain uses TRBV5-1 with TRBJ2-7; tentative D call: TRBD2 (7 bases). CDR3 length: 18 amino acids. Germline CDR1 is SGHRS and CDR2 is YFSETQ. V was shortened by 0 bases and J by 0 bases, with 19 bases between the two germline ends. CDR3 sequence reads: CASSLVGGGPGSSYEQYF. CDR3 DNA, as far as it was read: TGCGCCAGCAGCTTGGTTGGGGGGGGGCCTGGGAGCTCCTACGAG.

Concerning this clone itself: The observed sequence ends 3 residues before the CDR3 terminus, with the missing tail filled in from the germline J gene. V is TRBV2 and J is TRBJ1-3; D is undetermined. CDR1 is SNHLY and CDR2 is FYNNEI in the germline V gene. The CDR3 runs to 13 residues. The V gene lost 7 bases and the J gene lost 3 bases, with 10 bases spanning the gap. The CDR3 bases that were read are TGTGCCAGCACCAGGACTGTTGGAAACACC. This sequence encodes CASTRTVGNT. The whole CDR3 sequence reads CASTRTVGNTIYF. The full variable domain, in which reference TRBV2 and TRBJ1-3 provide the parts outside the CDR3, is EPEVTQTPSHQVTQMGQEVILRCVPISNHLYFYWYRQILGQKVEFLVSFYNNEISEKSEIFDDQFSVERPDGSNFTLKIRSTKLEDSAMYFCASTRTVGNTIYFGEGSWLTVV.

To note about this clone: Read data end 3 residues before the CDR3 end; the end is taken from the germline J gene. The chain is built from TRBV19 and TRBJ2-2, with TRBD2 identical over 7 bases. CDR1 and CDR2 (germline): LNHDA, SQIVND (reference sequence). This CDR3 is built from 14 residues. CDR3 bases read: TGTGCCAGTAAGTGGGAGGGGCGGTATTCACCG. Amino acid sequence: CASKWEGRYSP. The whole CDR3 is CASKWEGRYSPLFF.

This clone was observed many times. A junction boundary mismatches the germline segment, possibly from a read error. Read sequence stops 3 residues before the CDR3 end, and the germline J gene provides the missing end. The rearrangement joins TRBV5-1 to TRBJ2-2, with TRBD2 matching over 7 bases. There are 16 residues in the CDR3. The germline gives CDR1 SGHRS, CDR2 YFSETQ. The CDR3 DNA, read in part, is TGCGCCAGCAGATTGGACGGGGGGAGAAACACCGGGGAG. Its translation is CASRLDGGRNTGE. The whole CDR3 sequence reads CASRLDGGRNTGELFF.

This clone occurred many times. The read terminates 3 residues ahead of where the CDR3 ends, so the germline J gene completes it. V gene TRBV19 combines with J gene TRBJ2-3; 15 bases are a match to TRBD2. Unmatched junction bases numbered 5, after V lost 4 bases and J lost 0 bases. Germline CDR1 and CDR2: LNHDA and SQIVND (reference sequence). This CDR3 is built from 18 residues. The DNA read from the CDR3 is TGTGCCAGTAGTAACCTAGGACTAGCGGGGGGGAGCACAGATACG. Protein product: CASSNLGLAGGSTDT. The CDR3, in full, reads CASSNLGLAGGSTDTQYF.

This clone has a count of ten or more. The CDR3 end lies 3 residues beyond the end of the read and is filled in from the germline J gene. The rearrangement links TRBV29-1 to TRBJ2-1, with 10 bases identical to TRBD2. The J segment lost 4 bases and the V segment lost 0 bases, leaving 6 bases of the junction unmatched. The CDR3 consists of 16 residues. Germline V lookup: CDR1 SQVTM, CDR2 ANQGSEA. The CDR3 region is CSVEDQERGGYNEQFF. CDR3 bases read: TGCAGCGTTGAAGATCAGGAGCGGGGGGGATACAATGAG.

In this sample, this clone turned up many times. The read is 3 residues too short to cover the CDR3 end, so that end is filled in from the germline J gene. This chain uses TRBV7-3 with TRBJ2-5; D is possibly TRBD1 (5 bases). V gave up 5 bases and J gave up 4 bases, with 17 bases separating them. The CDR3 contains 15 residues. Germline lookup yields CDR1 SGHTA and CDR2 FQGTGA. The CDR3 reads CASSQLGHTTETQYF. The sequenced part of the CDR3 DNA is TGTGCCAGCAGCCAGTTGGGGCATACGACAGAGACC.

For this clone: The CDR3 goes on 3 residues after the read ends, and that part is filled in from the germline J gene. This sequence joins TRBV5-1 and TRBJ1-4; 7 positions match TRBD1. Germline V CDR1 and CDR2: SGHRS, YFSETQ. The CDR3 length is 14 residues. This chain's CDR3 is CASSPGQKYSPLFF. The part of the CDR3 DNA that was read is TGCGCCAGCAGCCCGGGACAGAAATATTCACCA. Full variable domain (outside the CDR3, taken from reference TRBV5-1 and TRBJ1-4): KAGVTQTPRYLIKTRGQQVTLSCSPISGHRSVSWYQQTPGQGLQFLFEYFSETQRNKGNFPGRFSGRQFSNSRSEMNVSTLELGDSALYLCASSPGQKYSPLFFGSGTQLSVL.

For this clone: The read comes to an end 3 residues before the CDR3 does, leaving the germline J gene to fill in the end. The chain links TRBV5-8 to TRBJ2-5, with D possibly being TRBD1 or TRBD2 (5 bases each). CDR1 SGHTS and CDR2 YDEGEE come from the germline V gene. The CDR3 runs 14 residues. Trimming shortened V by 2 bases and J by 4 bases, and 12 bases separated the two germline ends. This CDR3 reads CASSFEGLRETQYF. Partial CDR3 DNA: TGTGCCAGCAGCTTTGAGGGGTTGCGAGAGACC.

This clone has a count of ten or more. The sequence runs out 3 residues before the end of the CDR3; the remainder is reconstructed from the germline J gene. This chain joins TRBV12-3 or TRBV12-4 and TRBJ2-3, with D unresolved. This CDR3 has 13 residues. The germline V and J ends were trimmed by 0 bases and 6 bases, with 7 bases remaining between them. The CDR3 sequence: CASSLASRDTQYF. The sequenced part of the CDR3 DNA is TGTGCCAGCAGTTTAGCCTCGCGTGATACG.

This clone has just a few counts. The CDR3 extends 3 residues past the end of the read, so its final part is completed from the germline J gene. The rearrangement links TRBV7-8 to TRBJ2-5; the D is unclear. Trimming pared 3 bases from V and 5 bases from J, leaving 10 bases between. This CDR3 region has 13 residues. CDR1 and CDR2 from the germline V gene are SGHVS and FQNEAQ. This CDR3 is CASSLTGSETQYF. CDR3 bases read: TGTGCCAGCAGCTTGACTGGTTCGGAGACC.

This clone was counted many times. Read sequence stops 3 residues before the CDR3 end, and the germline J gene provides the missing end. This rearrangement joins TRBV5-1 to TRBJ2-5; TRBD2 matches at 13 bases. This CDR3 comprises 17 residues. The germline gives CDR1 SGHRS, CDR2 YFSETQ. Trimming cost V 3 bases and J 2 bases; bases outside gene matches: 7. The part of the CDR3 DNA that was read is TGCGCCAGCAGCTCCGGACTAGCGGGAGTTAGTCAAGAGACC. This gives the protein CASSSGLAGVSQET. The entire CDR3 sequence reads CASSSGLAGVSQETQYF.

Concerning this clone: The read comes to an end 3 residues before the CDR3 does, leaving the germline J gene to fill in the end. This rearrangement joins TRBV5-8 to TRBJ2-5; D possibly corresponds to TRBD1 (5 bases). Germline V gives CDR1 SGHTS, CDR2 YDEGEE. This CDR3 contains 13 residues. V was pared by 1 base and J by 4 bases, with 8 bases between. The CDR3 DNA, read in part, is TGTGCCAGCAGCTTGTCAGGGATAGAGACC. Amino acids: CASSLSGIET. The full CDR3 reads CASSLSGIETQYF.

This clone came up a few times. The CDR3 end is not reached by the read, which stops 3 residues before it; the germline J gene fills it in. The chain employs TRBV5-1 and TRBJ2-1; 8 positions agree with TRBD1. The CDR3 consists of 16 residues. The germline V gene encodes CDR1 SGHRS and CDR2 YFSETQ. The V gene end was trimmed by 4 bases and the J gene end by 1 base; junction bases not matched to a gene: 7. The CDR3 region is CASSPGQGLSYNEQFF. The DNA read from the CDR3 is TGCGCCAGCAGCCCCGGACAGGGCCTTTCCTACAATGAG.

This clone was found many times. The read finishes 3 residues shy of the CDR3 end, and the germline J gene is used to complete it. The chain joins TRBV5-1 to TRBJ2-5, with a possible D match to TRBD2 (7 bases). CDR3 length: 14 residues. Trimming stripped 4 bases from V and 5 bases from J, with 15 bases between. Germline CDR1 SGHRS, CDR2 YFSETQ. The DNA read from the CDR3 is TGCGCCAGCAGCCCGGGGGGCACGAGGGAGACC. As protein: CASSPGGTRET. The whole CDR3 protein reads CASSPGGTRETQYF.